This T cell receptor beta chain derives from a study of T cell repertoires in cytomegalovirus infection. Study-wide points: Using cumulative public TCR beta family frequency, the authors identified those who carried CMV together with the relevant HLA.

CDR3 size: 18 residues. The germline V gene encodes CDR1 SGHVS and CDR2 FNYEAQ. Trimming took 3 bases from V and 3 from J, leaving 20 bases between them. Turning to this clonotype: Its antigen is currently unknown.

From the reads, TCRdb called clonotypes with MiXCR, one entry per CDR3 protein. Of roughly 990,000 distinct CDR3 sequences in the sample, 30% to 40% were seen once. The sample here was cultured CD8+ T cells from PBMCs, taken from culture after CMV antigen stimulation. This sequence joins TRBV7-6 and TRBJ2-2; D is perhaps TRBD2 (5 bases). This clonotype was obtained from a human donor in good health (CMV status not recorded). Some clones in this sample may be carry-over from other donors' samples. CDR3 DNA sequence: TGTGCCAGCAGCTTGAGTCCGAATGGAGGTGTGCACACCGGGGAGCTGTTTTTT. Translation gives CASSLSPNGGVHTGELFF.